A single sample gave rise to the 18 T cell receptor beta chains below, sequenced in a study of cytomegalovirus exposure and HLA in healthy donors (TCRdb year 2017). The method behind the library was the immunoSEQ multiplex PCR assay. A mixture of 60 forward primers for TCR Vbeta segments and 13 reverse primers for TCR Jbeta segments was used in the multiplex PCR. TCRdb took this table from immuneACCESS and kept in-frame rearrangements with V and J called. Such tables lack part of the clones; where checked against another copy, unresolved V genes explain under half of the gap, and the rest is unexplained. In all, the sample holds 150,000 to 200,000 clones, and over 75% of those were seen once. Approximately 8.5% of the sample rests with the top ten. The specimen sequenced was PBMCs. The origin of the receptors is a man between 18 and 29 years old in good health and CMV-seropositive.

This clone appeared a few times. DNA of the CDR3: TGTGCCAGCAGCACGGACAGGGGCCCCTACGAGCAGTACTTC. It is translated as CASSTDRGPYEQYF. This chain connects TRBV7-9 to TRBJ2-7, with 9 nucleotides matching TRBD1. The CDR3 length is 14 residues. J gave up 2 bases and V 5 bases, and 4 bases lay outside the gene matches. Germline V gives CDR1 SEHNR, CDR2 FQNEAQ (reference sequence). Supplemented by reference TRBV7-9 and TRBJ2-7, the full variable domain reads DTGVSQNPRHKITKRGQNVTFRCDPISEHNRLYWYRQTLGQGPEFLTYFQNEAQLEKSRLLSDRFSAERPKGSFSTLEIQRTEQGDSAMYLCASSTDRGPYEQYFGPGTRLTVT.

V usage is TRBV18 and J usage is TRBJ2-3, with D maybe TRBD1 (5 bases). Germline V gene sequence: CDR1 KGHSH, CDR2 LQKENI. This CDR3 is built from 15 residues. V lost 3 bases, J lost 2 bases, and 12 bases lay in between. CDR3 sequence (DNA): TGTGCCAGCTCACCCAGGCAGGGATCCACAGATACGCAGTATTTT. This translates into CASSPRQGSTDTQYF.

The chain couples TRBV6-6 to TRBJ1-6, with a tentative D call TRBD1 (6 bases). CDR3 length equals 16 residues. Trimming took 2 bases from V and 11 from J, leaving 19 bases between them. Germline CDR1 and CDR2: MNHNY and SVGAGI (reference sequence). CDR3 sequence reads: CASSYEKQGLGPPLHF. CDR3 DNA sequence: TGTGCCAGCAGTTACGAGAAACAGGGACTAGGGCCACCCCTCCACTTT.

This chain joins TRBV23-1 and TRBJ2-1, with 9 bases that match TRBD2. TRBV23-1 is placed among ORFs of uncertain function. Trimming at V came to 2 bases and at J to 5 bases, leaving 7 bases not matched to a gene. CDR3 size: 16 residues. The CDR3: CASSQPPSGENNEQFF. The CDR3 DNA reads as TGCGCCAGCAGTCAACCTCCTAGCGGGGAGAACAATGAGCAGTTCTTC.

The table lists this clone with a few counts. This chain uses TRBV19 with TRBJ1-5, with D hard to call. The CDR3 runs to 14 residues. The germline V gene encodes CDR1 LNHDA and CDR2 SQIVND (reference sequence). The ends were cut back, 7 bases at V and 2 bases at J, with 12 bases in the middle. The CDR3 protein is CASNGRVGNQPQHF. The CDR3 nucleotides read TGTGCCAGTAATGGGAGGGTAGGCAATCAGCCCCAGCATTTT.

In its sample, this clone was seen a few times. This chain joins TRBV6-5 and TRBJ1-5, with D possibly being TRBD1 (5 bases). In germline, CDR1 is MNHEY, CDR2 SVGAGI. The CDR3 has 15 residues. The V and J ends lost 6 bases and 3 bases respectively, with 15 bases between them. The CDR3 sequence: CASSRDFKANQPQHF. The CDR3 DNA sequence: TGTGCCAGCAGCCGGGACTTCAAGGCCAATCAGCCCCAGCATTTT.

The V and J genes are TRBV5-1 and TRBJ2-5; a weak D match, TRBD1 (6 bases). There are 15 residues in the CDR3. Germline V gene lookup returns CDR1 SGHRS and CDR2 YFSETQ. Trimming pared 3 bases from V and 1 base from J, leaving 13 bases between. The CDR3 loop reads CASSSLGQTQETQYF. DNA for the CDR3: TGCGCCAGCAGCTCGTTGGGACAAACCCAAGAGACCCAGTACTTC.

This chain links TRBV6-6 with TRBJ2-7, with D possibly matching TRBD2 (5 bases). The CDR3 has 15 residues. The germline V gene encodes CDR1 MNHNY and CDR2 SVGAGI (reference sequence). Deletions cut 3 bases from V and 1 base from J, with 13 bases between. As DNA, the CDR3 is TGTGCCAGCAGTTATGGACTGGATTTGTCCTACGAGCAGTACTTC. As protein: CASSYGLDLSYEQYF.

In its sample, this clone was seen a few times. The CDR3 region has the DNA TGTGCCAGTAGTATCCGGGCCCCCAGCGGGGAGACCCAGTACTTC. Protein: CASSIRAPSGETQYF. V gene TRBV19 combines with J gene TRBJ2-5, with a possible D match to TRBD2 (6 bases). CDR1 is LNHDA and CDR2 is SQIVND in the germline V gene (reference sequence). V was shortened by 3 bases and J by 5 bases, with 16 bases between the two germline ends. This CDR3 region has 15 residues.

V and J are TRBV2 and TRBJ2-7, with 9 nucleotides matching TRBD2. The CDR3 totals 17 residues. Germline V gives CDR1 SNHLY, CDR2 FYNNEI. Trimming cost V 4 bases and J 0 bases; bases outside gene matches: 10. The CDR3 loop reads CASSVRASGDTSYEQYF. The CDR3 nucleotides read TGTGCCAGCAGTGTGAGGGCTAGCGGGGATACCTCCTACGAGCAGTACTTC.

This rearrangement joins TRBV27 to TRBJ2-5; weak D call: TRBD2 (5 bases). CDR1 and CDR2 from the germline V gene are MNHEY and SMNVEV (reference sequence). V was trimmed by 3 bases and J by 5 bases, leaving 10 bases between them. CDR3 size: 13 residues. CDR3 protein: CASSFSGSETQYF. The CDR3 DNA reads TGTGCCAGCAGTTTTTCGGGGTCGGAGACCCAGTACTTC.

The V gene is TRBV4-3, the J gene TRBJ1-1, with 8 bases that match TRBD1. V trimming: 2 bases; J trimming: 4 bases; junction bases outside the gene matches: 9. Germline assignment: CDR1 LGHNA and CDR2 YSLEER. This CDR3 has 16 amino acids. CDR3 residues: CASSQRTGRFGTEAFF. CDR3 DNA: TGCGCCAGCAGCCAACGGACAGGGCGGTTCGGCACTGAAGCTTTCTTT.

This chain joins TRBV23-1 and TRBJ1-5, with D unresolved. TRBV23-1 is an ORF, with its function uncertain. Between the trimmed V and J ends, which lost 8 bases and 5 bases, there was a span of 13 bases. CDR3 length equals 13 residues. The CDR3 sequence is CASCRLSDQPQHF. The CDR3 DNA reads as TGCGCCAGCTGCCGTCTGAGTGATCAGCCCCAGCATTTT.

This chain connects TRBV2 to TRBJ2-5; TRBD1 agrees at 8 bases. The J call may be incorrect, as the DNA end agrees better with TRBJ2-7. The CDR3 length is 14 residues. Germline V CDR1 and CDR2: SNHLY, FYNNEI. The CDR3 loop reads CASSGSQGDGEQYF. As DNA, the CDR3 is TGTGCCAGCAGTGGGTCACAGGGGGACGGCGAGCAGTACTTC.

In nucleotides, the CDR3 is TGTGCCAGCCGGGGGGATTTTGATGAGCAGTTCTTC. This codes for CASRGDFDEQFF. The V call is TRBV6-4, the J call TRBJ2-1, with 7 bases matching TRBD2. The CDR3 contains 12 residues. V lost 8 bases and J lost 8; bases outside the gene matches: 6. CDR1 is MRHNA and CDR2 is SNTAGT in the germline V gene.

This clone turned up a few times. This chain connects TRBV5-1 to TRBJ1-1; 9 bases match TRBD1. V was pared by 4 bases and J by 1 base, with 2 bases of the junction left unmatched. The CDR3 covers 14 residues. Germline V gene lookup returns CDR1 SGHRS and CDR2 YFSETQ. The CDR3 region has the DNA TGCGCCAGCAGCGCGGACAGGGGGAACACTGAAGCTTTCTTT. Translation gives CASSADRGNTEAFF.

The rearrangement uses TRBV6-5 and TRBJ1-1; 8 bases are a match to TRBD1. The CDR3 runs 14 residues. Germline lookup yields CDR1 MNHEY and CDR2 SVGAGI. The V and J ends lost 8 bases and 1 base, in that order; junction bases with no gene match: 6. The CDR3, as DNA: TGTGCCAGCGGACAGGGAGGGGCGAACACTGAAGCTTTCTTT. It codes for CASGQGGANTEAFF.

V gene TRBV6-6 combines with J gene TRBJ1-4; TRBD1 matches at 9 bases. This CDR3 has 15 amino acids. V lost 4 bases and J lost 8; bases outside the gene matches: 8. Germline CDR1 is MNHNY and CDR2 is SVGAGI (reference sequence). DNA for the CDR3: TGTGCCAGCAGTTCCGAACAGGGGGCGCGAGAAAAACTGTTTTTT. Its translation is CASSSEQGAREKLFF.